The entry below gives a single T cell receptor (beta chain) sequence along with its context. Its antigen is not identified. 60 Vbeta and 13 Jbeta primers were used in PCR. Profiled with immunoSEQ multiplex PCR; TCRdb holds only in-frame clones, not every one. The sample has 65,000 to 90,000 clones, around 80% seen once. There are 14 residues in the CDR3. Looked up from germline, CDR1 is SEHNR and CDR2 is FQNEAQ (reference sequence). V gave up 5 bases and J gave up 0 bases, with 9 bases separating them. This specimen belongs to a study of cytomegalovirus exposure and HLA in healthy donors. Study in general: Early release data held about 85 million unique TCRs from HLA-typed donors.

Study-wide findings and caveats: Presence/absence analyses rested on an assumption that sequencing depth was roughly uniform across donors. The productive fraction for most TCR beta V segments was about 90% or about 30% in an earlier analysis. In a later analysis, at a false discovery rate of 0.05, 16,951 TCR beta sequences matched HLA alleles.

This TCR was sampled from a man in his thirties or forties in good health and CMV-seronegative. Sequencing used PBMCs. The chain links TRBV7-9 to TRBJ2-3; a possible D gene is TRBD1 (6 bases). In DNA, the CDR3 is TGTGCCAGCAGCCTGGGGGCGAGCACAGATACGCAGTATTTT. It specifies CASSLGASTDTQYF.